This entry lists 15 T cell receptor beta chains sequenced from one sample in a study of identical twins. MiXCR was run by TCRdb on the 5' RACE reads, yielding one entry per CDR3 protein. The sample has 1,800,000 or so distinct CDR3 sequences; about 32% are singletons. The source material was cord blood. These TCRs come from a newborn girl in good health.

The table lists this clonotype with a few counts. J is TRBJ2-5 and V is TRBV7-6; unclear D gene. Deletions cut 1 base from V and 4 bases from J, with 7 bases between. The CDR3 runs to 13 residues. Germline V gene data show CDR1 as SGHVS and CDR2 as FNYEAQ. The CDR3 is CASSLDDLETQYF. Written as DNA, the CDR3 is TGTGCCAGCAGCTTAGACGATTTAGAGACCCAGTACTTC.

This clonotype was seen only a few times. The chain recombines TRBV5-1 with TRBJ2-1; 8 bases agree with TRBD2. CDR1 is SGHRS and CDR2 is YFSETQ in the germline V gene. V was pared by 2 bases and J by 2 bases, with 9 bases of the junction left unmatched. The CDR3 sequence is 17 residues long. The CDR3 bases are TGCGCCAGCAGCTTACTAACTGGCGGGGGGCCCTACAATGAGCAGTTCTTC. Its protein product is CASSLLTGGGPYNEQFF.

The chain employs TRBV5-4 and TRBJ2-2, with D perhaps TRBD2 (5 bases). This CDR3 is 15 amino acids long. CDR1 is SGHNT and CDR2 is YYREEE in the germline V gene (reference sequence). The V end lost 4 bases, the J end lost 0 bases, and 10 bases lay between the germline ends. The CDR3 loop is CASSPGLPNTGELFF. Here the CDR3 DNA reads TGTGCCAGCAGCCCAGGACTCCCGAACACCGGGGAGCTGTTTTTT.

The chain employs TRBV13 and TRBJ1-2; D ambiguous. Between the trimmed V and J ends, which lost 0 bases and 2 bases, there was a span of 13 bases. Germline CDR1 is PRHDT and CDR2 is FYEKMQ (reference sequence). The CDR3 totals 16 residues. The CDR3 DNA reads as TGTGCCAGCAGCTTAGGGGTGGACGCTGAAAACTATGGCTACACCTTC. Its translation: CASSLGVDAENYGYTF.

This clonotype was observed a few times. CDR3 nucleotide sequence: TGTGCCAGCAGTGACCAGCGCGAGCAGTACTTC. It yields the protein CASSDQREQYF. The chain joins TRBV2 to TRBJ2-5; no firm D call. Matching the DNA end better, TRBJ2-7 makes the J call doubtful. Germline V CDR1 and CDR2: SNHLY, FYNNEI. This CDR3 has 11 amino acids.

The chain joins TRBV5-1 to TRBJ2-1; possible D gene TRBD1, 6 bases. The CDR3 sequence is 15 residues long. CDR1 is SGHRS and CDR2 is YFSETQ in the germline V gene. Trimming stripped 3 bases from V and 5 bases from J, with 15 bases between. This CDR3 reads CASSSIPRGDNEQFF. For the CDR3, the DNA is TGCGCCAGCAGCTCTATACCCAGGGGCGACAATGAGCAGTTCTTC. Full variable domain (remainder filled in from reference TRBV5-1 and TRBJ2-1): KAGVTQTPRYLIKTRGQQVTLSCSPISGHRSVSWYQQTPGQGLQFLFEYFSETQRNKGNFPGRFSGRQFSNSRSEMNVSTLELGDSALYLCASSSIPRGDNEQFFGPGTRLTVL.

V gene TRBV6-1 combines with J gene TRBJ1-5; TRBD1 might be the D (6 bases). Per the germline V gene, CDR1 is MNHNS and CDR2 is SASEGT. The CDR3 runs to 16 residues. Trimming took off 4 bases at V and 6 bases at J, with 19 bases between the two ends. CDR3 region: CASSVGGGGGSQPQHF. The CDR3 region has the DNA TGTGCCAGCAGTGTAGGGGGAGGGGGTGGTAGTCAGCCCCAGCATTTT.

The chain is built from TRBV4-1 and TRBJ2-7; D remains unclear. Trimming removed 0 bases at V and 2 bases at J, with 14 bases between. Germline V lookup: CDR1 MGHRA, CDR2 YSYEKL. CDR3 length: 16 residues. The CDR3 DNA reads TGCGCCAGCAGCCAAGATCCGGGTCGGCCCACCTACGAGCAGTACTTC. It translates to CASSQDPGRPTYEQYF.

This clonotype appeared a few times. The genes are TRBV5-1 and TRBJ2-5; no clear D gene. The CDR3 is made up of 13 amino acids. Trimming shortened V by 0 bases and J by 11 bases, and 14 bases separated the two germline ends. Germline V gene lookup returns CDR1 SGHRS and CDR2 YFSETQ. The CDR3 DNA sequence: TGCGCCAGCAGCTTGGCGGTAGCAAATGAGCAGTACTTC. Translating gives CASSLAVANEQYF.

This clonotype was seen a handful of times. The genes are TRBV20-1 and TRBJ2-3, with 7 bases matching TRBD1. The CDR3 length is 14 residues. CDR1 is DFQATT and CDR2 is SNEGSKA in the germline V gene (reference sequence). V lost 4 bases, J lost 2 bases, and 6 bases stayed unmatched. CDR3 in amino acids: CSAIETGNTDTQYF. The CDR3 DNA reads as TGCAGTGCTATCGAGACAGGGAACACAGATACGCAGTATTTT.

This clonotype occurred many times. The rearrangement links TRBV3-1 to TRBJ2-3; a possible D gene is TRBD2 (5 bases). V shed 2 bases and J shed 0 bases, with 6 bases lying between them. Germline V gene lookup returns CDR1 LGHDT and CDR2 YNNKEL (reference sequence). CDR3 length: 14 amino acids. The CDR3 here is CASSQSGSTDTQYF. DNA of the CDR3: TGTGCCAGCAGCCAATCGGGGAGCACAGATACGCAGTATTTT.

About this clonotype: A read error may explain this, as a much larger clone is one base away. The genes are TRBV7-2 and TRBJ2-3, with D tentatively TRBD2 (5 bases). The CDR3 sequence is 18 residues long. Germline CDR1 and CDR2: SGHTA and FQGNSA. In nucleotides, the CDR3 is TGTGCCAACAGCTTAGCCCCTCCCTTGAGGGTTCGCACAGATACGCAGTATTTT. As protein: CANSLAPPLRVRTDTQYF.

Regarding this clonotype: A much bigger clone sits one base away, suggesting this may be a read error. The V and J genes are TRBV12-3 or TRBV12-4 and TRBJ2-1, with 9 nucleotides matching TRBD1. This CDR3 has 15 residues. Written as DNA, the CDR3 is TGTGCCGGCAGTCCCCGGACAGGGGCCTACAATGAGCAGTTCTTC. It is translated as CAGSPRTGAYNEQFF.

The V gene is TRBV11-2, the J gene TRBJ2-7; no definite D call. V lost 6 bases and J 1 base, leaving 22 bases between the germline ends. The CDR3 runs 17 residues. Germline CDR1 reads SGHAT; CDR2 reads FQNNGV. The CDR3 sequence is CASRSLKGALRSYEQYF. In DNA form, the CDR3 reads TGTGCCAGCAGATCCCTTAAGGGCGCCCTTAGGTCCTACGAGCAGTACTTC. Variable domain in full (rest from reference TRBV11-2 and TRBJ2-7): EAGVAQSPRYKIIEKRQSVAFWCNPISGHATLYWYQQILGQGPKLLIQFQNNGVVDDSQLPKDRFSAERLKGVDSTLKIQPAKLEDSAVYLCASRSLKGALRSYEQYFGPGTRLTVT.

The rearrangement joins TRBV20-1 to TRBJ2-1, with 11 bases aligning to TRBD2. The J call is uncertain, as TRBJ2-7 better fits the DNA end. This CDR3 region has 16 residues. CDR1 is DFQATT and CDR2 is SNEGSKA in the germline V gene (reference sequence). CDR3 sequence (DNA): TGCAGTGCTAGCCTGACTAGCGGGACCTACTACAATGAGCAGTACTTC. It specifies CSASLTSGTYYNEQYF.